The rows below give T cell receptor beta chains drawn from one sample of a study of glioma-infiltrating T cells after dendritic cell vaccination. Sequenced by immunoSEQ multiplex PCR; TCRdb stores in-frame clones only, minus some. The repertoire holds about 65,000 clones, with roughly 86% as singletons. This specimen was blood, taken after dendritic cell vaccination. These receptors came from a human donor with glioblastoma. The CDR3 runs from the conserved cysteine through the conserved F or W. The order of the fields is CDR3 DNA, CDR3 protein, D gene, J gene, clone size, V gene. The D gene is left open where the match is weak. Size values are once, few and many counts, or a class for expanded clones, and some rows have none.

TGTGCCAGTAGTATAGGAGGGTGGGGGAGGGCCATCAATGAGCAGTTCTTC,CASSIGGWGRAINEQFF,TRBD2,TRBJ2-1,NA,TRBV19
TGTGCCAGCAGCTTAGAAAGGGGTGGCTACACCTTC,CASSLERGGYTF,NA,TRBJ1-2,NA,TRBV7-9
TGTGCCAGCAGTTTAACCGGGACAAACCTATATTCGAACACCGGGGAGCTGTTTTTT,CASSLTGTNLYSNTGELFF,NA,TRBJ2-2,NA,TRBV27
TGTGCCAGCAGCCCGAGGGTGCGGAACACCGGGGAGCTGTTTTTT,CASSPRVRNTGELFF,NA,TRBJ2-2,NA,TRBV14
TGTGCCAGCGGTTCTTCCCGGGACAGTTTCTACGAGCAGTACTTC,CASGSSRDSFYEQYF,TRBD1,TRBJ2-7,NA,TRBV27
TGTGCCAGCAGCCATCTCGACAGGCTGGGGGAGCAGTACTTC,CASSHLDRLGEQYF,NA,TRBJ2-7,NA,TRBV7-9
TGTGCCAGCAGCCTAGATAGAGTGGATACGCAGTATTTT,CASSLDRVDTQYF,NA,TRBJ2-3,NA,TRBV9
TGTGCCAGCAGCTTGGAACGGGGGAGGGACATTCAGTACTTC,CASSLERGRDIQYF,TRBD2,TRBJ2-4,NA,TRBV5-6
TGCGCCAGCAGCCAACTAGCGGGGGGGCCCGGGGAGCTGTTTTTT,CASSQLAGGPGELFF,TRBD2,TRBJ2-2,NA,TRBV4-3
TGTGCCAGCTCACCATCAGGTGATACTGGGACCCAGTACTTC,CASSPSGDTGTQYF,NA,TRBJ2-5,NA,TRBV18
TGTGCCAGTAGTATCGGGGGGCTAAATTCCCCCCTCCACTTT,CASSIGGLNSPLHF,NA,TRBJ1-6,NA,TRBV19
TGTGCCAGCGGGACAGGGGGCGCATCCTACGAGCAGTACTTC,CASGTGGASYEQYF,TRBD1,TRBJ2-7,NA,TRBV27
TGTGCCAGTAGTATAGGTCGGGACAGGGGCTCTGCTTTCTTT,CASSIGRDRGSAFF,TRBD1,TRBJ1-1,NA,TRBV19
TGTGCCATCAGTGAGTCGTTTGAGGGCTCTGAAGCTTTCTTT,CAISESFEGSEAFF,NA,TRBJ1-1,NA,TRBV10-3
TGTGCCAGCAGCCCCCCGGGCGGGGGCTATCCAGATACGCAGTATTTT,CASSPPGGGYPDTQYF,NA,TRBJ2-3,few,TRBV7-3
TGCGCCAGCAGCGGGGGACAGACCTATGGCTACACCTTC,CASSGGQTYGYTF,TRBD1,TRBJ1-2,NA,TRBV5-1
TGCGCCAGCAGCTCGCGGACAGGGGGCGGGTCAGATACGCAGTATTTT,CASSSRTGGGSDTQYF,TRBD1,TRBJ2-3,NA,TRBV5-1
TGTGCCAGCAGTGAATCTCTAGTAACTAGCGGGAGTGAAGAGCAGTACTTC,CASSESLVTSGSEEQYF,TRBD2,TRBJ2-7,NA,TRBV25-1
TGTGCCAGCAGCTTAGGATTGGGCTGGAGCACAGATACGCAGTATTTT,CASSLGLGWSTDTQYF,NA,TRBJ2-3,NA,TRBV11-2
TGTGCCAGCAGCCCAACAACAGGGCTTGACACTGAAGCTTTCTTT,CASSPTTGLDTEAFF,NA,TRBJ1-1,NA,TRBV7-2
TGTGCCAGCAGTTATAAGGTGACAGGGTATTTTGAAAAACTGTTTTTT,CASSYKVTGYFEKLFF,TRBD1,TRBJ1-4,NA,TRBV6-5
TGCGCCAGCAGCCAAGATCCCCAGAGCAATCAGCCCCAGCATTTT,CASSQDPQSNQPQHF,NA,TRBJ1-5,NA,TRBV4-1
TGTGCCAGCAGCTTAGGAGTCAGCGACACAGATACGCAGTATTTT,CASSLGVSDTDTQYF,NA,TRBJ2-3,once,TRBV5-6
TGTGCCAGCAGTTTAATAGGACTAGCGGGGGGGCCTTCGTACAATGAGCAGTTCTTC,CASSLIGLAGGPSYNEQFF,TRBD2,TRBJ2-1,few,TRBV27
TGTGCCAGCAGCTTAGGAGGGTGGAGGGACGAGCAGTACTTC,CASSLGGWRDEQYF,NA,TRBJ2-7,NA,TRBV7-9
TGTGCCAGCAGTCACCCTAGCGGAACGAACACCGGGGAGCTGTTTTTT,CASSHPSGTNTGELFF,TRBD2,TRBJ2-2,NA,TRBV27
TGTGCCAGCAGGGTAACAGGGGGCACCGGGGAGCTGTTTTTT,CASRVTGGTGELFF,TRBD1,TRBJ2-2,NA,TRBV5-4
TGTGCCAGCAGCGACGGACTAGCGGGGGCGGCGGGGTGGGAGACCCAGTACTTC,CASSDGLAGAAGWETQYF,TRBD2,TRBJ2-5,NA,TRBV9
TGTGCCAGCAGTGAAGTTTGGACAGGGAACAATTCACCCCTCCACTTT,CASSEVWTGNNSPLHF,TRBD1,TRBJ1-6,once,TRBV6-1
TGTGCCAGCAGCCAACACCGACTAGCGGTTACACAAGAGACCCAGTACTTC,CASSQHRLAVTQETQYF,TRBD2,TRBJ2-5,NA,TRBV7-8
TGTGCCAGCACCTACAGGGGGATGAATTATGAGACCCAGTACTTC,CASTYRGMNYETQYF,TRBD1,TRBJ2-5,few,TRBV6-6
TGTGCCAGCAGCTTACCCCCGGAGTGGGAAGCTTTCTTT,CASSLPPEWEAFF,NA,TRBJ1-1,NA,TRBV7-9
TGTGCCAGCAGCTCCGGGGGGCTCGCTGAAGCTTTCTTT,CASSSGGLAEAFF,NA,TRBJ1-1,NA,TRBV5-5
TGTGCCAGCAGCTTTCGAGGGACAGGCGATTCCTACGAGCAGTACTTC,CASSFRGTGDSYEQYF,TRBD1,TRBJ2-7,NA,TRBV11-3
TGTGCCAGCAGAGAATTTCCCGGACTAGCGGGAGGGCCGGGCTACGAGCAGTACTTC,CASREFPGLAGGPGYEQYF,TRBD2,TRBJ2-7,NA,TRBV2
TGTGCCAGCAGCTTAGTACAGACAAACTATGGCTACACCTTC,CASSLVQTNYGYTF,NA,TRBJ1-2,few,TRBV7-9
TGTGCCAGTGGGGACAGGGATTCTGGAGCTTTCTTT,CASGDRDSGAFF,TRBD1,TRBJ1-1,NA,TRBV6-5
TGTGCCAGCAGTGAAGTCCAGCGGGGGGGCCAACTAGAGACCCAGTACTTC,CASSEVQRGGQLETQYF,TRBD2,TRBJ2-5,NA,TRBV2
TGTGCCAGCTCAGGACAGCTAAAGAACACTGAAGCTTTCTTT,CASSGQLKNTEAFF,NA,TRBJ1-1,NA,TRBV18
TGTGCCAGCAGCAAATGTTCTGGACAGACTGGAAACACCATATATTTT,CASSKCSGQTGNTIYF,NA,TRBJ1-3,few,TRBV21-1
TGCAGCGTGGGGACAGGGGTGATGTACGAGCAGTACTTC,CSVGTGVMYEQYF,TRBD1,TRBJ2-7,NA,TRBV29-1
TGTGCCAGCGGGGGAGGAAATGAGCAGTTCTTC,CASGGGNEQFF,NA,TRBJ2-1,NA,TRBV7-9
TGTGCCAGCAGTCAACTACAGGGTTATGGCTACACCTTC,CASSQLQGYGYTF,NA,TRBJ1-2,once,TRBV7-9
TGTGCCAGCTCACCGACTAGCGGGAACTCCTACAATGAGCAGTTCTTC,CASSPTSGNSYNEQFF,TRBD2,TRBJ2-1,NA,TRBV18
TGTGCCAGTAGAGAGTTAATCTATGGCTACACCTTC,CASRELIYGYTF,NA,TRBJ1-2,NA,TRBV19
TGTGCCAGCAGCGTAAACGCGGTTATTAGCAATCAGCCCCAGCATTTT,CASSVNAVISNQPQHF,NA,TRBJ1-5,NA,TRBV7-8
TGTGCCAGCAGCCGTAGACTAGCGACAGATACGCAGTATTTT,CASSRRLATDTQYF,TRBD2,TRBJ2-3,NA,TRBV7-9
TGCAGCGTCGGAAGACAGGGAATCTACGAGCAGTACTTC,CSVGRQGIYEQYF,TRBD1,TRBJ2-7,NA,TRBV29-1
TGTGCCAGCAGCTTAGTTTCAATCCAAGAGACCCAGTACTTC,CASSLVSIQETQYF,NA,TRBJ2-5,few,TRBV7-2